This T cell receptor beta chain was profiled in a study of blood T cell repertoires in COVID-19. Using immunoSEQ multiplex PCR, the repertoire was profiled, and TCRdb retains in-frame clones only, with some absent. The sample contains roughly 170,000 clones, roughly 70% of which appear only once. The sequenced sample consisted of peripheral blood. This TCR was recovered from a woman aged 80 or over with acute or convalescent COVID-19.

The CDR3 loop reads CAISESRDGALGYTF. The CDR3 DNA follows: TGTGCCATCAGTGAGTCTAGGGATGGGGCTCTTGGCTACACCTTC. The gene calls are TRBV10-3 and TRBJ1-2, with D tentatively TRBD1 (5 bases). From germline, CDR1 is ENHRY and CDR2 SYGVKD. This CDR3 spans 15 amino acids. V lost 0 bases and J lost 7, with 15 bases in between.